The present entry profiles one TCR beta chain with its context. As every portion of the isolated RNA was reverse transcribed, the sequencing read expressed TCRB transcripts. Generated by immunoSEQ multiplex PCR, the TCRdb table keeps only in-frame clones and is missing some. The table lists approximately 140,000 clones, over 8% of them singletons. These data belong to a study of beta chain features in type 1 diabetes. The CDR3 has 15 amino acids. Germline V lookup: CDR1 SGHAT, CDR2 FQNNGV. Trimming cost V 6 bases and J 4 bases; bases outside gene matches: 10. This chain connects TRBV11-2 to TRBJ1-1; 8 nucleotides align to TRBD1. The source is a woman aged 35 to 49 in good health. Sequencing was done on a sample of central memory CD4+ T cells from blood. The CDR3 nucleotides read TGTGCCAGCAGATGGAAAACTGACAGGGGCACTGAAGCTTTCTTT. It is translated as CASRWKTDRGTEAFF.